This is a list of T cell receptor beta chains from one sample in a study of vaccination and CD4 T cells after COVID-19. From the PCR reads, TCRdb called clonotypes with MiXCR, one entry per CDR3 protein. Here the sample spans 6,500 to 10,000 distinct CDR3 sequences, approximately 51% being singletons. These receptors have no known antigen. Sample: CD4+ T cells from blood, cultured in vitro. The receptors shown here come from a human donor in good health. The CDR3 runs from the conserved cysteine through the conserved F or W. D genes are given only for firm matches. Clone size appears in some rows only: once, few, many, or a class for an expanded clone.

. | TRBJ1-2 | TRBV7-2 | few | CASRVQRTDYGYTF | TGTGCCAGCAGAGTACAACGGACAGACTATGGCTACACCTTC
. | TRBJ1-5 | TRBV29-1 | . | CSTPRGGPDQPQHF | TGCAGCACACCCAGAGGCGGTCCTGATCAGCCCCAGCATTTT
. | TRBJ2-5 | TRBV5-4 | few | CASSSPGFTISETQYF | TGTGCCAGCAGCTCCCCTGGTTTTACCATAAGCGAGACCCAGTACTTC
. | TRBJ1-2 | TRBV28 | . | CASSLGQTNYGYTF | TGTGCCAGCAGTTTAGGTCAGACTAACTATGGCTACACCTTC
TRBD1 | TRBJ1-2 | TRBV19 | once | CASSSTGGLANYGYTF | TGTGCCAGTAGCTCTACAGGGGGCCTAGCTAACTATGGCTACACCTTC
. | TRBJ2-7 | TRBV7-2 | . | CASSSRIQGVEQYF | TGTGCCAGCAGCAGTCGGATACAGGGTGTCGAGCAGTACTTC
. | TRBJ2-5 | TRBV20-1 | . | CSASGPTFRETQYF | TGCAGTGCTTCCGGACCTACCTTCCGAGAGACCCAGTACTTC
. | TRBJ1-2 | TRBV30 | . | CAWRLTGSYGYTF | TGTGCCTGGAGGCTGACGGGCAGTTATGGCTACACCTTC
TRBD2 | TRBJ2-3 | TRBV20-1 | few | CSARDWGLAGVGTDTQYF | TGCAGTGCTAGAGATTGGGGACTAGCGGGAGTGGGCACAGATACGCAGTATTTT
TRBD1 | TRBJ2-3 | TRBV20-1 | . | CSAREPGQKQYTQYF | TGCAGTGCTAGAGAGCCGGGACAGAAACAGTATACGCAGTATTTT
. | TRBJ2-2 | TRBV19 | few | CASRPAGIVNTGELFF | TGTGCCAGTAGACCGGCCGGGATCGTGAACACCGGGGAGCTGTTTTTT
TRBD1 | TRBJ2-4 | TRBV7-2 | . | CASSSGQGFIQYF | TGTGCCAGCAGCTCGGGACAGGGTTTCATTCAGTACTTC
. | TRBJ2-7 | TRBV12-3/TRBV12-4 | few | CASTSGEPYEQYF | TGTGCCAGCACCTCAGGGGAGCCCTACGAGCAGTACTTC
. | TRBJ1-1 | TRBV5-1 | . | CASSLGGELGKTEAFF | TGCGCCAGCAGCTTGGGGGGCGAACTTGGGAAGACTGAAGCTTTCTTT
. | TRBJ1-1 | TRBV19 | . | CASSINSLNTEAFF | TGTGCCAGTAGTATTAATTCGTTGAACACTGAAGCTTTCTTT
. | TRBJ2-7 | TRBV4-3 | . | CASSQEGHEQYF | TGCGCCAGCAGCCAAGAAGGCCACGAGCAGTACTTC
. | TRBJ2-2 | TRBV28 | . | CASSPSGAALTGELFF | TGTGCCAGCAGTCCATCAGGGGCAGCCCTGACCGGGGAGCTGTTTTTT
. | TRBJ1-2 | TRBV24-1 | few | CATSAAIPNYGYTF | TGTGCCACCAGTGCAGCCATACCTAACTATGGCTACACCTTC
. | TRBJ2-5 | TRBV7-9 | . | CASSLSGGVETQYF | TGTGCCAGCAGCTTATCGGGCGGGGTGGAGACCCAGTACTTC
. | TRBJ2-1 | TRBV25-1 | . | CASSVGSSYNEQFF | TGTGCCAGCAGTGTGGGGAGCTCCTACAATGAGCAGTTCTTC
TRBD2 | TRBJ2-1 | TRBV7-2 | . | CASSPRGGGGYNEQFF | TGTGCCAGCAGCCCACGGGGCGGGGGGGGTTACAATGAGCAGTTCTTC
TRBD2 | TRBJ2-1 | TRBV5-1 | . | CASSLGGLAGYNEQFF | TGCGCCAGCAGCTTGGGGGGACTAGCGGGCTACAATGAGCAGTTCTTC
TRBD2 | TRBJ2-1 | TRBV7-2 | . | CASSLGLAGGPVKRNEQFF | TGTGCCAGCAGCTTAGGACTAGCGGGGGGACCCGTAAAGAGGAATGAGCAGTTCTTC
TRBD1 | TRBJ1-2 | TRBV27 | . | CATRTGEFGYTF | TGTGCCACACGGACAGGGGAGTTTGGCTACACCTTC
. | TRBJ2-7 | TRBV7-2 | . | CASSPRRSGPYEQYF | TGTGCCAGCAGCCCACGCCGTAGCGGCCCCTACGAGCAGTACTTC
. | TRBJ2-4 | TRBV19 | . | CASASGGDIQYF | TGTGCCAGTGCCTCGGGGGGCGACATTCAGTACTTC
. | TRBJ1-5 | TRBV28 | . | CASSLIGRADSNQPQHF | TGTGCCAGCAGTTTAATTGGTCGAGCCGATAGCAATCAGCCCCAGCATTTT
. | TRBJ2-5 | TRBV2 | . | CASSERFLLRGTQYF | TGTGCCAGCAGTGAACGTTTTCTTCTCCGAGGGACCCAGTACTTC
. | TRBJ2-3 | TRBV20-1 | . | CSAPGLTQDTQYF | TGCAGTGCTCCAGGTCTAACCCAGGATACGCAGTATTTT
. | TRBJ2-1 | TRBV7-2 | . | CASRSGGQSYNEQFF | TGTGCTTCCAGATCAGGGGGGCAATCCTACAATGAGCAGTTCTTC
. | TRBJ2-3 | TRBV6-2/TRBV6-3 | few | CATGRTATADTQYF | TGTGCTACCGGTAGGACCGCGACGGCAGATACGCAGTATTTT
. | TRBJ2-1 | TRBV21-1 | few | CASSMTRKRVGGLVYNEQFF | TGTGCCAGCAGCATGACGAGGAAACGCGTGGGGGGGCTCGTCTACAATGAGCAGTTCTTC
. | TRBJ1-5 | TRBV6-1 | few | CASRDRQETVNQPQHF | TGTGCCAGCAGGGACCGACAGGAGACGGTGAATCAGCCCCAGCATTTT
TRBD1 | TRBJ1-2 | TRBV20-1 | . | CSARARTGRIDGYTF | TGCAGTGCTAGAGCCCGGACAGGTCGGATTGATGGCTACACCTTC
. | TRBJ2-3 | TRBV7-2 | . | CASSPNLDTQYF | TGTGCCAGCAGCCCAAACTTAGATACGCAGTATTTT
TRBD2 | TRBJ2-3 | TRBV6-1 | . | CASKAGANTDTQYF | TGTGCCAGTAAAGCGGGGGCAAACACAGATACGCAGTATTTT
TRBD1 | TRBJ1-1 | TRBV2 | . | CASSELTGGESFAEAFF | TGTGCCAGCAGTGAGCTGACAGGGGGCGAGTCATTCGCTGAAGCTTTCTTT
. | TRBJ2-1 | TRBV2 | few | CASRSRGGGINEQFF | TGTGCCAGCAGATCGCGAGGGGGCGGGATCAATGAGCAGTTCTTC
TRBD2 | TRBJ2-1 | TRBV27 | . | CASSYIGLAIHEQFF | TGTGCCAGCAGTTACATCGGACTAGCGATCCATGAGCAGTTCTTC